The clone carrying this T cell receptor beta chain was observed a few times. Its antigen is unidentified. The data originate from a study of T-cell reconstitution after alpha-beta-depleted transplantation in children. Findings of the study overall: In some patients, recipient T cells and intrathymic progenitors surviving conditioning explained high day-60 diversity. Several hundred expanded graft clones reportedly gave rise to the alpha-beta T cells present about two months after transplant. From newly produced T cells came most of the T-cell counts and diversity one year after transplant.

A TCRbeta library incorporating unique molecular identifiers was prepared. TCRdb re-analysed the PCR reads in MiXCR, keeping a single row per CDR3 protein. The sample includes about 200,000 distinct CDR3 sequences, roughly 6.3% of them seen just once. This sequence originates from a girl under three years old with combined immunodeficiency, due to receive a stem cell transplant. This material consisted of PBMCs, taken before TCRalphabeta/CD19-depleted stem cell transplant.

CDR3 loop: CASSYSIGQAFSYEQYF. In DNA form, the CDR3 reads TGTGCCAGCAGTTACTCGATTGGACAGGCATTTTCCTACGAGCAGTACTTC. This rearrangement joins TRBV6-5 to TRBJ2-7, with 7 nucleotides matching TRBD1. The CDR3 runs to 17 residues. CDR1 and CDR2 from the germline V gene are MNHEY and SVGAGI. V lost 0 bases, J lost 1 base, and 9 bases stayed unmatched.